The 3 T cell receptor beta chains reported below all come from one sample, sequenced in a study of STAT5B mutations in CD4+ large granular lymphocyte leukemia. TCRdb's copy holds only in-frame clones and misses some; the assay was immunoSEQ multiplex PCR. The table records fewer than 45,000 clones, 65% to 90% of them present only once. Sequenced material: CD4+ T cells from blood buffy coats. These receptors were taken from a human donor in good health.

V usage is TRBV14 and J usage is TRBJ1-1; no clear D. Germline V gives CDR1 SGHDN, CDR2 FVKESK. Trimming cost V 2 bases and J 5 bases, with 9 bases left between them. This CDR3 region has 13 residues. This chain's CDR3 is CASSQSVETEAFF. The CDR3 DNA is TGTGCCAGCAGCCAATCTGTGGAGACTGAAGCTTTCTTT.

This chain joins TRBV4-1 and TRBJ2-3; 7 bases are shared with TRBD2. Per the germline V gene, CDR1 is MGHRA and CDR2 is YSYEKL. The CDR3 is 17 residues long. Germline trimming cut 2 bases from V and 2 bases from J; bases unmatched to any gene: 10. The CDR3 protein is CASSQLTSRGLTDTQYF. Here the CDR3 DNA reads TGCGCCAGCAGCCAACTGACTAGCCGGGGCCTCACAGATACGCAGTATTTT.

This sequence joins TRBV2 and TRBJ2-2, with 14 bases that match TRBD2. This CDR3 spans 15 amino acids. Germline trimming cut 6 bases from V and 7 bases from J; bases unmatched to any gene: 4. CDR1 is SNHLY, CDR2 FYNNEI, per germline. The CDR3 DNA follows: TGTGCCAGCAGGCTGACTAGCGGGAGGGTCGGGGAGCTGTTTTTT. This gives the protein CASRLTSGRVGELFF.